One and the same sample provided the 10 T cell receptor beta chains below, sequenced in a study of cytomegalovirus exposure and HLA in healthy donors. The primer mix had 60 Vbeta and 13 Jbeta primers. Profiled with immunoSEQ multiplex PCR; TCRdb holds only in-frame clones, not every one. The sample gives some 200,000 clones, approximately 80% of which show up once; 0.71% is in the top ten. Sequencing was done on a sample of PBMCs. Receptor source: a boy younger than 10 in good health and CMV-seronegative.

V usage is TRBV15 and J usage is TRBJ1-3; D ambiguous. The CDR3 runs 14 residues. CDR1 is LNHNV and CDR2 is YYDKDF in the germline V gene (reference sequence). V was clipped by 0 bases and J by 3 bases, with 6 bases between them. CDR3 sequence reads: CATSRDEGGNTIYF. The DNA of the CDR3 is TGTGCCACCAGCAGAGATGAGGGTGGAAACACCATATATTTT. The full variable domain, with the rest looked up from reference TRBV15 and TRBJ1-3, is DAMVIQNPRYQVTQFGKPVTLSCSQTLNHNVMYWYQQKSSQAPKLLFHYYDKDFNNEADTPDNFQSRRPNTSFCFLDIRSPGLGDTAMYLCATSRDEGGNTIYFGEGSWLTVV.

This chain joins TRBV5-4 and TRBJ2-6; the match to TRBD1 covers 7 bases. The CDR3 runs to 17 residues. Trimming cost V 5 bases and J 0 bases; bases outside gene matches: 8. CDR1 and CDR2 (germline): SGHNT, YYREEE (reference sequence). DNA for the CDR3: TGTGCCAGCAGGTGGGGACAGAGCCCCTCTGGGGCCAACGTCCTGACTTTC. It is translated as CASRWGQSPSGANVLTF.

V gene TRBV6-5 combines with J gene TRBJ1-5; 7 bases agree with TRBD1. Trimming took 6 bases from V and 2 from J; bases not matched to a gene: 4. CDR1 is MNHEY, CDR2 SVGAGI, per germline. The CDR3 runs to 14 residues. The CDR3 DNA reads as TGTGCCAGCAGCCTCGGGACAGGCAATCAGCCCCAGCATTTT. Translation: CASSLGTGNQPQHF.

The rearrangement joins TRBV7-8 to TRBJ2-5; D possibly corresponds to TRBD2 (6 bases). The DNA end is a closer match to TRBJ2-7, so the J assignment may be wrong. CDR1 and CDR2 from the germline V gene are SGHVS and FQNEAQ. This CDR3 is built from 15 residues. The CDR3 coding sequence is TGTGCCAGCAGCCCTCTGGGTAGCGGCACCTACGAGCAGTACTTC. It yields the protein CASSPLGSGTYEQYF.

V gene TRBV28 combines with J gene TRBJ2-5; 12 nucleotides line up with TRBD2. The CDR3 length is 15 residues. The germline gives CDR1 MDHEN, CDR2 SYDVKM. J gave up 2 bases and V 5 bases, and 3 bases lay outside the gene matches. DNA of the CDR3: TGTGCCAGCAGTGTACTAGCGGGGGGACAAGAGACCCAGTACTTC. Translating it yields CASSVLAGGQETQYF.

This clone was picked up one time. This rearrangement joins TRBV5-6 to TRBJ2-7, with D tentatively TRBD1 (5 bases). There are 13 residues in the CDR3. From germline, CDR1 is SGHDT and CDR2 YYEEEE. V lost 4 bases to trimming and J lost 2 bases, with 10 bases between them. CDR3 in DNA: TGTGCCAGCAGCCGGACACTGACCTACGAGCAGTACTTC. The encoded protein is CASSRTLTYEQYF.

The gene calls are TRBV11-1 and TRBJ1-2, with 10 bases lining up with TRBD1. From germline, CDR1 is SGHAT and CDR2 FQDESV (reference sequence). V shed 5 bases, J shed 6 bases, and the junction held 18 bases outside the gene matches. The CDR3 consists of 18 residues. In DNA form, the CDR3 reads TGTGCCAGCAGCCGCATCCCCCCGTCCGGGACAGGGGTCCATGGCTACACCTTC. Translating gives CASSRIPPSGTGVHGYTF.

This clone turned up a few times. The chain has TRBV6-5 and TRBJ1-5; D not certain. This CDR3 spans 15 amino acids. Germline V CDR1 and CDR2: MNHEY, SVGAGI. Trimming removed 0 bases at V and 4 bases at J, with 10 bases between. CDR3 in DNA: TGTGCCAGCAGTTACTCGAGTGACGGGAATCAGCCCCAGCATTTT. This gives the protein CASSYSSDGNQPQHF.

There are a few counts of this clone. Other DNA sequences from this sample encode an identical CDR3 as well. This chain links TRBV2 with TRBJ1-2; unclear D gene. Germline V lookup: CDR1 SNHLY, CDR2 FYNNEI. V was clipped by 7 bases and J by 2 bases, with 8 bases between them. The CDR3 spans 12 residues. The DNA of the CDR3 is TGTGCCAGCACGGCAGGAAACTATGGCTACACCTTC. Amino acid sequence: CASTAGNYGYTF.

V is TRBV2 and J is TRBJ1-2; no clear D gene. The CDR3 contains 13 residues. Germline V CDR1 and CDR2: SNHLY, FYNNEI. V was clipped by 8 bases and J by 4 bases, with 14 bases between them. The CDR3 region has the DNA TGTGCCAGCGGTGCGCAAGCGCTCTATGGCTACACCTTC. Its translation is CASGAQALYGYTF.